This TCR beta chain was found in a study of T-cell reconstitution after alpha-beta-depleted transplantation in children. General study results and limits: Reported findings indicate that, about two months after transplant, alpha-beta T cells came from several hundred expanded clones, which were derived from non-depleted graft cells. In some patients, recipient T cells and intrathymic progenitors surviving conditioning explained high day-60 diversity. When one year had passed after transplant, most T-cell counts and diversity came from newly produced T cells.

This clonotype showed up many times. The antigen is not known. A TCRbeta library incorporating unique molecular identifiers was prepared. In TCRdb, the PCR reads were re-called with MiXCR into one record per CDR3 protein. The sample yields some 200,000 distinct CDR3 sequences, roughly 9.1% seen once. Trimming cost V 6 bases and J 4 bases; bases outside gene matches: 7. CDR1 and CDR2 from the germline V gene are DFQATT and SNEGSKA (reference sequence). The CDR3 consists of 14 residues. This clonotype originated in a male patient between 2 and 10 years old who had a stem cell transplant for acute myeloid leukemia, so the T cells may come from the graft donor. This chain joins TRBV20-1 and TRBJ1-1; 11 nucleotides agree with TRBD1. Specimen: PBMCs, mostly from graft donor cells, collected 360 days after TCRalphabeta/CD19-depleted stem cell transplant. CDR3 in amino acids: CSATPGTGGTEAFF. The CDR3 DNA sequence: TGCAGTGCCACACCCGGGACAGGGGGCACTGAAGCTTTCTTT.